Below, 26 T cell receptor beta chains from the same sample are listed, as sequenced in a study of regulatory T cells in long-lasting Graves disease listed by TCRdb under 2021. The library was built by means of multiplex PCR. Data came from an Illumina HiSeq 4000. iRepertoire HTBI primers and Arm-PCR amplification of CDR3 regions were used to construct TCR beta libraries. TCRdb ran its own pipeline on the public reads, namely fastp trimming at Q25 and MiXCR clone calling, and kept in-frame beta chains. Rows merge per CDR3 protein into single entries with the most common DNA and genes. The sample table contains 300,000 to 400,000 distinct CDR3 sequences; only one count was recorded for 15% of them. The top ten clonotypes cover about a fifth of the sample. The label giving this sample's time point can be read as: newly diagnosed GD, antithyroid drugs for less than 3 months. RNA was extracted from PBMCs in TRIzol for both TCR sequencing and RNA sequencing.

The material sequenced was peripheral blood mononuclear cells (PBMCs), taken at new diagnosis, from a patient treated with antithyroid drugs. Every receptor here comes from a female donor with Graves disease.

The chain couples TRBV6-1 to TRBJ1-1, with TRBD1 matching over 7 bases. V shed 5 bases, J shed 6 bases, and the junction held 9 bases outside the gene matches. The CDR3 loop spans 14 amino acids. The germline gives CDR1 MNHNS, CDR2 SASEGT. CDR3 amino acids: CASSTDRAFAEAFF. CDR3 in DNA: TGTGCCAGCAGTACTGACAGGGCTTTCGCTGAAGCTTTCTTT.

This clonotype was seen many times. The chain has TRBV6-1 and TRBJ2-6; TRBD1 might be the D (6 bases). This CDR3 has 16 residues. The V gene lost 6 bases and the J gene lost 0 bases, with 12 bases spanning the gap. Germline CDR1 MNHNS, CDR2 SASEGT. The CDR3 region has the DNA TGTGCCAGCAGCAACAGGGCGTCCTCTGGGGCCAACGTCCTGACTTTC. Residues: CASSNRASSGANVLTF.

In this sample, this clonotype turned up many times. The genes are TRBV4-1 and TRBJ2-6; D might be TRBD1 (5 bases). Trimming left V 1 base short and J 0 bases short, with 13 bases between. Looked up from germline, CDR1 is MGHRA and CDR2 is YSYEKL. This CDR3 contains 18 residues. This CDR3 reads CASSQAQGHYSGANVLTF. The CDR3 DNA follows: TGCGCCAGCAGCCAAGCCCAGGGTCATTACTCTGGGGCCAACGTCCTGACTTTC.

CDR3 region: CSAILGGTSGAEFEQYF. The CDR3, as DNA: TGCAGTGCAATTCTAGGGGGGACTAGCGGGGCGGAGTTCGAGCAGTACTTC. The chain recombines TRBV20-1 with TRBJ2-7; 13 bases line up with TRBD2. The CDR3 totals 17 residues. Trimming at V came to 6 bases and at J to 6 bases, leaving 17 bases not matched to a gene. CDR1 DFQATT and CDR2 SNEGSKA come from the germline V gene (reference sequence).

This clonotype was observed at least ten times. The rearrangement uses TRBV11-2 and TRBJ2-1; TRBD2 aligns across 10 bases. Germline values: CDR1 SGHAT, CDR2 FQNNGV. The CDR3 runs 15 residues. Unmatched junction bases numbered 7, after V lost 1 base and J lost 10 bases. The chain's CDR3 is CASSLGLAGVYEQFF. CDR3 DNA sequence: TGTGCCAGCAGCTTAGGGCTAGCGGGAGTTTACGAGCAGTTCTTC.

Many counts were recorded for this clonotype. The CDR3, as DNA: TGTGCCAGCAGCGGTTGGGGGAACACTGAAGCTTTCTTT. Protein product: CASSGWGNTEAFF. The chain carries TRBV13 and TRBJ1-1; D call uncertain. The germline V gene has CDR1 PRHDT and CDR2 FYEKMQ (reference sequence). The V end lost 5 bases, the J end lost 1 base, and 8 bases lay between the germline ends. The CDR3 spans 13 residues.

The sample holds many counts of this clonotype. The chain employs TRBV6-1 and TRBJ2-7; 14 positions agree with TRBD2. V was clipped by 6 bases and J by 2 bases; unmatched bases: 9. The CDR3 runs to 17 residues. Per the germline V gene, CDR1 is MNHNS and CDR2 is SASEGT. CDR3 residues: CASSPNQGLAGAYEQYF. CDR3 in DNA: TGTGCCAGCAGCCCCAACCAGGGACTAGCGGGGGCCTACGAGCAGTACTTC.

Ten or more counts support this clonotype. The chain joins TRBV29-1 to TRBJ2-3; 9 nucleotides agree with TRBD2. Germline-derived CDR1 and CDR2 are SQVTM and ANQGSEA. The CDR3 loop spans 13 amino acids. Trimming took 7 bases from V and 3 from J; bases not matched to a gene: 5. CDR3 residues: CSAGGLATDTQYF. CDR3 DNA sequence: TGCAGCGCCGGGGGACTAGCAACAGATACGCAGTATTTT.

In this sample, this clonotype turned up many times. The junction and the germline gene differ at one end; a read error may be behind it. The rearrangement links TRBV29-1 to TRBJ2-7; 7 bases are shared with TRBD1. The CDR3 loop spans 12 amino acids. Germline CDR1 and CDR2: SQVTM and ANQGSEA. Here the CDR3 DNA reads TGCAGCGTGGAAGACAGGGTCCGCGAGCAGTACTTC. Amino acids: CSVEDRVREQYF.

This clonotype was seen ten or more times. A junction boundary mismatches the germline segment, possibly from a read error. The V and J genes are TRBV27 and TRBJ1-5; D uncertain. In germline, CDR1 is MNHEY, CDR2 SMNVEV (reference sequence). The CDR3 contains 13 residues. CDR3 sequence reads: CANSLSRNQPQHF. The CDR3 DNA sequence: TGTGCCAACAGTTTAAGCAGGAATCAGCCCCAGCATTTT.

This clonotype was picked up many times. The chain combines TRBV7-9 with TRBJ1-5; D gene ambiguous. The germline V gene encodes CDR1 SEHNR and CDR2 FQNEAQ (reference sequence). The CDR3 contains 12 residues. The V end lost 5 bases, the J end lost 4 bases, and 6 bases lay between the germline ends. The chain's CDR3 is CASSARNQPQHF. In DNA, the CDR3 is TGTGCCAGCAGCGCCCGAAATCAGCCCCAGCATTTT.

A single count supports this clonotype. The chain joins TRBV20-1 to TRBJ1-5; D gene ambiguous. The CDR3 has 14 amino acids. The germline gives CDR1 DFQATT, CDR2 SNEGSKA (reference sequence). V dropped 5 bases and J dropped 2 bases, with 13 bases sitting between them. The CDR3 DNA reads as TGCAGTGCTTCCGACGGATTCGGCAATCAGCCCCAGCATTTT. This gives the protein CSASDGFGNQPQHF.

The DNA of the CDR3 is TGTGCCAGCAGCCCTAGCGGGGTTATCTACAATGAGCAGTTCTTC. Translation: CASSPSGVIYNEQFF. The rearrangement uses TRBV14 and TRBJ2-1; 9 bases map to TRBD2. Looked up from germline, CDR1 is SGHDN and CDR2 is FVKESK. The CDR3 covers 15 residues. Trimming removed 4 bases from V and 3 bases from J; junction bases left unmatched: 4.

Ten or more counts support this clonotype. The V call is TRBV5-6, the J call TRBJ2-4; 8 bases fit TRBD1. Trimming at V came to 4 bases and at J to 0 bases, leaving 12 bases not matched to a gene. The CDR3 is made up of 18 amino acids. The germline CDR1 and CDR2 sequences are SGHDT and YYEEEE. The CDR3 spells CASSPPGQGGIAKNIQYF. CDR3 nucleotide sequence: TGTGCCAGCAGCCCACCCGGACAGGGTGGCATAGCCAAAAACATTCAGTACTTC.

The sample holds many counts of this clonotype. V and J are TRBV12-3 or TRBV12-4 and TRBJ2-3; D not resolved. V was clipped by 3 bases and J by 2 bases, with 21 bases between them. CDR3 size: 18 residues. The CDR3 bases are TGTGCCAGCAGTTTGGACGCGCGGCGTGGCCGGTTCACAGATACGCAGTATTTT. This codes for CASSLDARRGRFTDTQYF.

This clonotype showed up many times. The rearrangement joins TRBV5-1 to TRBJ1-1; a possible D gene is TRBD1 (6 bases). CDR1 and CDR2 (germline): SGHRS, YFSETQ. Trimming took 4 bases from V and 0 from J, leaving 10 bases between them. The CDR3 covers 14 residues. CDR3 in DNA: TGCGCCAGCAGCGGGGGGGCTGTGAACACTGAAGCTTTCTTT. It codes for CASSGGAVNTEAFF.

In its sample, this clonotype was seen many times. The V gene is TRBV7-2, the J gene TRBJ1-3; D possibly corresponds to TRBD1 (5 bases). Looked up from germline, CDR1 is SGHTA and CDR2 is FQGNSA. Between the trimmed V and J ends, which lost 3 bases and 4 bases, there was a span of 13 bases. The CDR3 runs 15 residues. The DNA for the CDR3 is TGTGCCAGCAGCTTGACAGATTTTGTAGGAAACACCATATATTTT. It encodes CASSLTDFVGNTIYF.

Ten or more counts support this clonotype. The CDR3 loop reads CASSLARGGGETQYF. The CDR3 DNA is TGTGCCAGCAGCTTAGCGAGAGGGGGCGGTGAGACCCAGTACTTC. This rearrangement joins TRBV11-1 to TRBJ2-5, with 7 bases identical to TRBD1. Trimming took 0 bases from V and 5 from J; bases not matched to a gene: 6. Germline CDR1 and CDR2: SGHAT and FQDESV (reference sequence). This CDR3 spans 15 amino acids.

The chain couples TRBV18 to TRBJ2-3; maybe TRBD2 (5 bases). This CDR3 comprises 14 residues. Germline CDR1 KGHSH, CDR2 LQKENI. Trimming left V 4 bases short and J 5 bases short, with 13 bases between. The CDR3 DNA is TGTGCCAGCTCACTGGGTAGCGATGAAGATACGCAGTATTTT. Translation gives CASSLGSDEDTQYF.

This clonotype was seen a few times. V and J are TRBV6-2 or TRBV6-3 and TRBJ2-1; TRBD1 matches 8 bases. V was clipped by 8 bases and J by 2 bases; unmatched bases: 5. From germline, CDR1 is MNHEY and CDR2 SVGEGT. This CDR3 has 14 amino acids. The CDR3 sequence is CASWTGKTYNEQFF. CDR3 coding DNA: TGTGCCAGCTGGACAGGGAAAACCTACAATGAGCAGTTCTTC.

V usage is TRBV27 and J usage is TRBJ1-1; D remains unclear. The length of the CDR3 is 13 residues. The V end was cut by 3 bases, the J end by 2 bases, with 7 bases between. In germline, CDR1 is MNHEY, CDR2 SMNVEV (reference sequence). Here the CDR3 DNA reads TGTGCCAGCAGTTTGTGGCATAACACTGAAGCTTTCTTT. This sequence encodes CASSLWHNTEAFF.

This clonotype was counted only a few times. This sequence joins TRBV5-1 and TRBJ2-7, with a possible D match to TRBD2 (6 bases). The CDR3 covers 14 residues. V lost 4 bases to trimming and J lost 2 bases, with 13 bases between them. Germline-derived CDR1 and CDR2 are SGHRS and YFSETQ. CDR3 bases: TGCGCCAGCAGCCCCCGGACTAAGACCTACGAGCAGTACTTC. Translated, it gives CASSPRTKTYEQYF.

This clonotype came up many times. The V and J genes are TRBV3-1 and TRBJ1-6; D gene uncertain. Germline assignment: CDR1 LGHDT and CDR2 YNNKEL (reference sequence). Trimming stripped 1 base from V and 7 bases from J, with 11 bases between. This CDR3 is built from 15 residues. Here the CDR3 reads CASSQGSGSNSPLHF. In DNA, the CDR3 is TGTGCCAGCAGCCAAGGGAGTGGAAGCAATTCACCCCTCCACTTT.

The table lists this clonotype with many counts. The chain carries TRBV28 and TRBJ2-4; TRBD1 is a possible D gene (5 bases). With 4 bases removed from V and 4 bases from J, the gap between germline ends came to 8 bases. From germline, CDR1 is MDHEN and CDR2 SYDVKM. The CDR3 is made up of 13 amino acids. As DNA, the CDR3 is TGTGCCAGCAGTTCGACAGAGAAAAACATTCAGTACTTC. Translating gives CASSSTEKNIQYF.

This clonotype appeared many times. The rearrangement uses TRBV28 and TRBJ2-5; 7 nucleotides match TRBD2. Germline-derived CDR1 and CDR2 are MDHEN and SYDVKM. Trimming took 0 bases from V and 5 from J; bases not matched to a gene: 6. The CDR3 length is 15 residues. The chain's CDR3 is CASSLCRGEGETQYF. As DNA, the CDR3 is TGTGCCAGCAGTTTATGTCGAGGGGAGGGGGAGACCCAGTACTTC.

This clonotype was recorded many times. CDR3 sequence: CSVNSPGTGYGYTF. CDR3 in DNA: TGCAGCGTCAACAGCCCCGGGACAGGCTATGGCTACACCTTC. The chain is built from TRBV29-1 and TRBJ1-2; 8 bases line up with TRBD1. V lost 6 bases, J lost 4 bases, and 10 bases stayed unmatched. This CDR3 region has 14 residues. In germline, CDR1 is SQVTM, CDR2 ANQGSEA.